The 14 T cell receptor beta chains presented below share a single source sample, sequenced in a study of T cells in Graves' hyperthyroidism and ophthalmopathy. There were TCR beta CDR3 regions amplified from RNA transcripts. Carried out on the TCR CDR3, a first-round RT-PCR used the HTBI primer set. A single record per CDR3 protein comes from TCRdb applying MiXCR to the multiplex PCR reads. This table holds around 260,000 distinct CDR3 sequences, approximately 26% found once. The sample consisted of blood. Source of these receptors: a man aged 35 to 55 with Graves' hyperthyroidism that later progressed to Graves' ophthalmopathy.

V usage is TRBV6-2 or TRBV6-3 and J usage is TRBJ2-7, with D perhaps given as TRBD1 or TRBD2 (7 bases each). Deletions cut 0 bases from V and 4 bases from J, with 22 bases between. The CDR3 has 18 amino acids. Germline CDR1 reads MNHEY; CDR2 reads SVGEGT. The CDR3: CASSYSPPGGVFAYEQYF. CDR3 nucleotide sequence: TGTGCCAGCAGTTACTCTCCCCCAGGGGGGGTGTTTGCTTACGAGCAGTACTTC.

CDR3 sequence reads: CASSSRPAGLGNTGELFF. As DNA, the CDR3 is TGTGCCAGCAGTTCCCGACCCGCAGGGTTGGGGAACACCGGGGAGCTGTTTTTT. V is TRBV6-2 or TRBV6-3 and J is TRBJ2-2; weak D call: TRBD1 (5 bases). Per germline, CDR1 MNHEY and CDR2 SVGEGT. V was pared by 4 bases and J by 1 base, with 19 bases between. The CDR3 spans 18 residues.

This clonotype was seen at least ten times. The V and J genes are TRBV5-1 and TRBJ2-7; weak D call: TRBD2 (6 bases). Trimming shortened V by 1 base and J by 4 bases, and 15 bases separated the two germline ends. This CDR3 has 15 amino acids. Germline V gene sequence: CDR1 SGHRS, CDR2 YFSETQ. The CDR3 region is CASSLIRTTHYEQYF. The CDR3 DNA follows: TGCGCCAGCAGCTTGATTCGGACTACCCATTACGAGCAGTACTTC.

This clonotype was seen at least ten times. CDR3 residues: CATSDSGVSGELFF. Written as DNA, the CDR3 is TGTGCCACCAGTGATTCGGGAGTGAGCGGGGAGCTGTTTTTT. V is TRBV24-1 and J is TRBJ2-2; possibly TRBD2 for D (6 bases). The CDR3 consists of 14 residues. CDR1 is KGHDR, CDR2 SFDVKD, per germline. V was cut by 2 bases and J by 7 bases, with 10 bases left in between.

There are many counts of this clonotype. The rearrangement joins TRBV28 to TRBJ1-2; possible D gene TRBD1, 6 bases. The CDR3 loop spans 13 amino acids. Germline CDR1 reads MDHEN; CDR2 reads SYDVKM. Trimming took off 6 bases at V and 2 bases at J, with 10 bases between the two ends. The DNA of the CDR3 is TGTGCCAGCAGCTTAGGACAGAACTATGGCTACACCTTC. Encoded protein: CASSLGQNYGYTF.

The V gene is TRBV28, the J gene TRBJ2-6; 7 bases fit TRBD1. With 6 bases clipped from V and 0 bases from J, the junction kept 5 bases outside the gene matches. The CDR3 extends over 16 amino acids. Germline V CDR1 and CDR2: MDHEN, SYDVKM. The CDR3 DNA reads TGTGCCAGCAGCCCGGGACAGATCTCTGGGGCCAACGTCCTGACTTTC. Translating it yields CASSPGQISGANVLTF.

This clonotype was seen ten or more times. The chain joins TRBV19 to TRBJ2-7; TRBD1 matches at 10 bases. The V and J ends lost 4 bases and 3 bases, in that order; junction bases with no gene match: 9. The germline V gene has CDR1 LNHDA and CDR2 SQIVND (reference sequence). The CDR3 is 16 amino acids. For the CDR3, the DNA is TGTGCCAGTAGTAGGAGCCGCGGACAGGGGGGCTACGAGCAGTACTTC. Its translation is CASSRSRGQGGYEQYF. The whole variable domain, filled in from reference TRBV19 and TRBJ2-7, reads DGGITQSPKYLFRKEGQNVTLSCEQNLNHDAMYWYRQDPGQGLRLIYYSQIVNDFQKGDIAEGYSVSREKKESFPLTVTSAQKNPTAFYLCASSRSRGQGGYEQYFGPGTRLTVT.

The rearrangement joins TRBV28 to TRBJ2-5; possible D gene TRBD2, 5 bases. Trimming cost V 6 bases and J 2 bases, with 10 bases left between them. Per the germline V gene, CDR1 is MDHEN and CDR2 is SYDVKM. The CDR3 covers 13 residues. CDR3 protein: CASRLADQETQYF. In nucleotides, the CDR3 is TGTGCCAGCAGGCTAGCAGATCAAGAGACCCAGTACTTC.

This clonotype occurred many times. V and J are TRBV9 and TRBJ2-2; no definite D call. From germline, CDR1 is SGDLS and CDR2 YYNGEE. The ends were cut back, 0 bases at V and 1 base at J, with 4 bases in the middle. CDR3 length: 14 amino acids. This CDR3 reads CASSVAKNTGELFF. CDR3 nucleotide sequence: TGTGCCAGCAGCGTAGCAAAGAACACCGGGGAGCTGTTTTTT.

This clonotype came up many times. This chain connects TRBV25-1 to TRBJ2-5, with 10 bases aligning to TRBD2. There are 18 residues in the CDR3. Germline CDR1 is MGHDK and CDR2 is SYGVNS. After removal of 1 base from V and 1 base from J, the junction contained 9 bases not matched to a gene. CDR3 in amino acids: CASSESSGLAAIQETQYF. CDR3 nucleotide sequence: TGTGCCAGCAGTGAATCCTCAGGACTAGCGGCCATCCAAGAGACCCAGTACTTC.

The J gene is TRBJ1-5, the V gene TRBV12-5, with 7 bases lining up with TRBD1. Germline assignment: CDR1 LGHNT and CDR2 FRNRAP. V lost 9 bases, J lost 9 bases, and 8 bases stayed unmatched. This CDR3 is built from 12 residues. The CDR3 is CASGRGGGPQHF. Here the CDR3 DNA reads TGTGCTAGCGGCAGGGGGGGAGGGCCCCAGCATTTT.

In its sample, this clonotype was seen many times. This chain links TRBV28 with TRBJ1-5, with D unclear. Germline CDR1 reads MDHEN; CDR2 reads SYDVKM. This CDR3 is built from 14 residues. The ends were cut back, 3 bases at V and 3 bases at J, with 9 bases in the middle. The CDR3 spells CASSFGLNNQPQHF. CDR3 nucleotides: TGTGCCAGCAGTTTTGGGCTCAACAATCAGCCCCAGCATTTT. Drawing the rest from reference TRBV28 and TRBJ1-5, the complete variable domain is DVKVTQSSRYLVKRTGEKVFLECVQDMDHENMFWYRQDPGLGLRLIYFSYDVKMKEKGDIPEGYSVSREKKERFSLILESASTNQTSMYLCASSFGLNNQPQHFGDGTRLSIL.

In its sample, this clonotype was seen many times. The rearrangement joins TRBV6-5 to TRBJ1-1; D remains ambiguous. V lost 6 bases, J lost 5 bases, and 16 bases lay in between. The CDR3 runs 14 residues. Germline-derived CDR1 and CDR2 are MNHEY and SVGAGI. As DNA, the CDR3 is TGTGCCAGCAGGCCGTATAGAACTAGGACTGAAGCTTTCTTT. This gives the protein CASRPYRTRTEAFF.

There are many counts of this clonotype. The CDR3 protein is CASSHTSGRFQETQYF. CDR3 DNA sequence: TGCGCCAGCAGCCATACTAGCGGGAGGTTCCAAGAGACCCAGTACTTC. The J gene is TRBJ2-5, the V gene TRBV5-1, with 12 bases fitting TRBD2. CDR1 and CDR2 from the germline V gene are SGHRS and YFSETQ. The junction had 5 bases not matched to a gene; V was cut back by 4 bases and J by 1 base. The CDR3 covers 16 residues. The variable domain in full, with the rest retrieved from reference TRBV5-1 and TRBJ2-5, is KAGVTQTPRYLIKTRGQQVTLSCSPISGHRSVSWYQQTPGQGLQFLFEYFSETQRNKGNFPGRFSGRQFSNSRSEMNVSTLELGDSALYLCASSHTSGRFQETQYFGPGTRLLVL.